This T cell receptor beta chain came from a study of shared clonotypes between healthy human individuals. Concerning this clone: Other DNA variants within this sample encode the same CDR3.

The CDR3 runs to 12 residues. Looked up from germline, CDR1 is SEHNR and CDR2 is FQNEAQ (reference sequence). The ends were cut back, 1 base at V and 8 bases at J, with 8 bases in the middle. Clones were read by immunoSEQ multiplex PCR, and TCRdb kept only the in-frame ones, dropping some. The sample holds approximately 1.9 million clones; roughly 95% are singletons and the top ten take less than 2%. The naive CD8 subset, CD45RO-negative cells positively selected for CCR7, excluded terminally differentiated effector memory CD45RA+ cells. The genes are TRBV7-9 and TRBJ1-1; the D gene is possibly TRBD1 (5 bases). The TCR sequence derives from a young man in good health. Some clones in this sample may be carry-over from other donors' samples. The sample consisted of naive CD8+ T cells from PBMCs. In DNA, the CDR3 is TGTGCCAGCAGCTTAGGCCAGGGCGAAGCTTTCTTT. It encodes CASSLGQGEAFF.